One and the same sample provided the 14 T cell receptor beta chains below, sequenced in a study of shared T cell receptors in the human thymus. TCRdb's copy holds only in-frame clones and misses some; the assay was immunoSEQ multiplex PCR. The table shows over 450,000 clones, with around 78% occurring only once. The sample also formed part of further work on human thymus T cells.

Input material: thymocytes. These receptors all come from a boy in the first two years of life with a congenital heart defect.

This chain joins TRBV5-1 and TRBJ2-1; 8 nucleotides line up with TRBD2. Germline assignment: CDR1 SGHRS and CDR2 YFSETQ. V lost 4 bases and J lost 9; bases outside the gene matches: 24. This CDR3 contains 19 residues. CDR3 residues: CASSISPVPGLEVSGEQFF. The CDR3 DNA is TGCGCCAGCAGCATCTCTCCCGTTCCGGGACTAGAGGTGAGCGGTGAGCAGTTCTTC.

This clone was counted between two and nine times. The chain carries TRBV11-2 and TRBJ1-3; D remains ambiguous. Germline CDR1 reads SGHAT; CDR2 reads FQNNGV. V lost 0 bases to trimming and J lost 0 bases, with 12 bases between them. The CDR3 is 17 amino acids. Here the CDR3 reads CASSLDYSGDSGNTIYF. DNA for the CDR3: TGTGCCAGCAGCTTAGATTACAGCGGAGACTCTGGAAACACCATATATTTT.

The chain has TRBV10-1 and TRBJ2-1; 10 bases are shared with TRBD2. The ends lost 4 bases at V and 0 bases at J; junction bases unmatched: 6. The CDR3 runs 17 residues. Germline V gene lookup returns CDR1 WNHNN and CDR2 SYGVQD (reference sequence). The CDR3 sequence is CASSVLASGSSYNEQFF. The CDR3 nucleotides read TGCGCCAGCAGTGTTTTGGCTAGCGGGAGCTCCTACAATGAGCAGTTCTTC.

The V call is TRBV11-2, the J call TRBJ2-1; the D is unclear. The germline V and J ends were trimmed by 2 bases and 0 bases, with 11 bases remaining between them. The CDR3 has 16 residues. Germline V gene data show CDR1 as SGHAT and CDR2 as FQNNGV. CDR3 nucleotides: TGTGCCAGCAGCTTAAGATGCCAGGACTCCTACAATGAGCAGTTCTTC. Its translation is CASSLRCQDSYNEQFF.

This clone was observed a handful of times. The V call is TRBV5-4, the J call TRBJ2-7; 7 positions match TRBD2. Germline CDR1 SGHNT, CDR2 YYREEE (reference sequence). The CDR3 runs 16 residues. Germline trimming cut 1 base from V and 2 bases from J; bases unmatched to any gene: 9. The CDR3, as DNA: TGTGCCAGCAGCTTGTTAGGGGTAGCGGGTCCCTACGAGCAGTACTTC. Translation: CASSLLGVAGPYEQYF. The variable domain in full, completed from reference TRBV5-4 and TRBJ2-7, reads ETGVTQSPTHLIKTRGQQVTLRCSSQSGHNTVSWYQQALGQGPQFIFQYYREEENGRGNFPPRFSGLQFPNYSSELNVNALELDDSALYLCASSLLGVAGPYEQYFGPGTRLTVT.

The rearrangement joins TRBV27 to TRBJ1-4, with D perhaps TRBD1 (5 bases). This CDR3 is 16 amino acids long. V was pared by 5 bases and J by 5 bases, with 18 bases between. Germline assignment: CDR1 MNHEY and CDR2 SMNVEV (reference sequence). CDR3 loop: CASSPTPPGQNEKLFF. The CDR3 region has the DNA TGTGCCAGCAGTCCTACCCCGCCAGGGCAGAATGAAAAACTGTTTTTT.

The chain links TRBV11-2 to TRBJ2-1, with 7 bases fitting TRBD2. The J segment lost 1 base and the V segment lost 4 bases, leaving 7 bases of the junction unmatched. From germline, CDR1 is SGHAT and CDR2 FQNNGV. This CDR3 is 16 amino acids long. In DNA, the CDR3 is TGTGCCAGCAGCTCGGTCCGGCGGGAGTCCTACAATGAGCAGTTCTTC. Translating gives CASSSVRRESYNEQFF.

This chain links TRBV27 with TRBJ2-6; 9 bases are shared with TRBD1. The J segment lost 0 bases and the V segment lost 4 bases, leaving 1 base of the junction unmatched. The CDR3 loop spans 16 amino acids. Per germline, CDR1 MNHEY and CDR2 SMNVEV (reference sequence). CDR3 sequence reads: CASSSDRGSGANVLTF. The CDR3 region has the DNA TGTGCCAGCAGTTCGGACAGGGGCTCTGGGGCCAACGTCCTGACTTTC.

The V call is TRBV9, the J call TRBJ2-7; a weak D match, TRBD1 (6 bases). Trimming shortened V by 3 bases and J by 5 bases, and 6 bases separated the two germline ends. The CDR3 contains 11 residues. Germline V gene lookup returns CDR1 SGDLS and CDR2 YYNGEE. The CDR3 sequence is CASSEGDEQYF. Here the CDR3 DNA reads TGTGCCAGCAGCGAGGGGGACGAGCAGTACTTC.

The CDR3 nucleotides are TGTGCCAGCAGCCCCCCCTGTGGAGCGGGAGTATTGTCCGGGGAGCTGTTTTTT. Translation gives CASSPPCGAGVLSGELFF. V gene TRBV7-6 combines with J gene TRBJ2-2, with 8 nucleotides matching TRBD2. This CDR3 is built from 18 residues. V was clipped by 5 bases and J by 6 bases; unmatched bases: 17. Per the germline V gene, CDR1 is SGHVS and CDR2 is FNYEAQ.

The gene calls are TRBV7-3 and TRBJ2-2; D ambiguous. The CDR3 has 13 residues. Looked up from germline, CDR1 is SGHTA and CDR2 is FQGTGA. V was clipped by 5 bases and J by 0 bases, with 4 bases between them. This CDR3 reads CASSLPNTGELFF. Written as DNA, the CDR3 is TGTGCCAGCAGCCTCCCGAACACCGGGGAGCTGTTTTTT.

This clone has a handful of counts. This chain links TRBV19 with TRBJ2-1, with D maybe TRBD2 (5 bases). Germline CDR1 reads LNHDA; CDR2 reads SQIVND (reference sequence). V dropped 7 bases and J dropped 8 bases, with 15 bases sitting between them. This CDR3 contains 13 residues. The CDR3 nucleotides are TGTGCCAGTACCCCTCGTGAGGGCGATGAGCAGTTCTTC. Amino acids: CASTPREGDEQFF.

The rearrangement uses TRBV5-1 and TRBJ1-4, with 10 bases fitting TRBD1. Trimming removed 3 bases from V and 7 bases from J; junction bases left unmatched: 6. Germline loops: CDR1 SGHRS, CDR2 YFSETQ. There are 15 residues in the CDR3. CDR3 nucleotides: TGCGCCAGCAGCTCTGACAGGGGGCAGGGTGAAAAACTGTTTTTT. The encoded protein is CASSSDRGQGEKLFF.

This clone was seen a handful of times. This chain connects TRBV6-1 to TRBJ1-2; tentative D call: TRBD1 (6 bases). Per the germline V gene, CDR1 is MNHNS and CDR2 is SASEGT. The CDR3 is 18 residues long. Trimming cost V 4 bases and J 0 bases, with 21 bases left between them. The CDR3 loop is CASSVNPDRPFPNYGYTF. The CDR3 DNA reads TGTGCCAGCAGTGTCAACCCCGACAGGCCTTTTCCTAACTATGGCTACACCTTC.